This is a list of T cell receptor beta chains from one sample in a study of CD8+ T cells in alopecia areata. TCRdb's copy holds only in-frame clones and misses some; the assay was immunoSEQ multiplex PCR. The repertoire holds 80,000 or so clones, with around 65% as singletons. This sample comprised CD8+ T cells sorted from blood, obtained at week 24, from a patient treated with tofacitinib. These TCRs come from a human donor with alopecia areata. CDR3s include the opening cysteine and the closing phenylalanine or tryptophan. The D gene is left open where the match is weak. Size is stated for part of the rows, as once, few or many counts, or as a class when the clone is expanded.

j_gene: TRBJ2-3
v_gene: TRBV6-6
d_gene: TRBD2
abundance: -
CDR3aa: CASSYPLAGAFTQYF
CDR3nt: TGTGCCAGCAGTTACCCACTAGCGGGGGCCTTTACGCAGTATTTT

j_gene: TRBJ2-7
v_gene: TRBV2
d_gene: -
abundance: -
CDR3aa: CASAELFSYEQYF
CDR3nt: TGTGCCAGCGCAGAACTGTTCTCCTACGAGCAGTACTTC

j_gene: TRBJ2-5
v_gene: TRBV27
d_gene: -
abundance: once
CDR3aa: CASSLLGTRAVETQYF
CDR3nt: TGTGCCAGCAGTTTATTGGGCACCCGGGCAGTCGAGACCCAGTACTTC

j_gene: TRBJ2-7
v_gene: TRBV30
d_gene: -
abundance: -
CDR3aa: CAWTPYSVYEQYF
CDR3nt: TGTGCCTGGACTCCCTACAGCGTCTACGAGCAGTACTTC

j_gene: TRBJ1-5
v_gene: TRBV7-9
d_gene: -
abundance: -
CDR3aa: CASSLGGARQPQHF
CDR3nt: TGTGCCAGCAGCTTAGGAGGGGCGAGACAGCCCCAGCATTTT

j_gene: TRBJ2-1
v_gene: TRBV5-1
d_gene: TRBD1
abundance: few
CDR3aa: CASSRGQGKTEQFF
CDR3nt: TGCGCCAGCAGCAGGGGACAGGGAAAAACGGAGCAGTTCTTC

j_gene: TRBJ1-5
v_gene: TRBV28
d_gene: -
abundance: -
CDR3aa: CASSSLAEGNQPQHF
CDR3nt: TGTGCCAGCAGTTCCCTGGCTGAGGGCAATCAGCCCCAGCATTTT

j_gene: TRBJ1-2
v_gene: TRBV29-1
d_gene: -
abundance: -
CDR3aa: CSVEGLNYGYTF
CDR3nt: TGCAGCGTTGAAGGCCTAAACTATGGCTACACCTTC

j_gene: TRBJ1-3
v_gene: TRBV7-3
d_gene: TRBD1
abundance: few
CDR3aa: CASSLTGARCCVNTIYF
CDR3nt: TGTGCCAGCAGCCTCACAGGGGCTAGGTGCTGTGTAAACACCATATATTTT

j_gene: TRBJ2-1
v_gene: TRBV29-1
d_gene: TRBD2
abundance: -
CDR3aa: CSVGLAGYNEQFF
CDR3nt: TGCAGCGTTGGACTAGCGGGTTACAATGAGCAGTTCTTC

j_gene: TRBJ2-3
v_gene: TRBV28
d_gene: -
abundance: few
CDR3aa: CASSLGPVTDTQYF
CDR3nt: TGTGCCAGCAGTTTGGGTCCAGTCACAGATACGCAGTATTTT

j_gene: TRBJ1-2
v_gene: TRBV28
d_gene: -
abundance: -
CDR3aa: CASRKQGSRAYTF
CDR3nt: TGTGCCAGCAGAAAGCAGGGAAGCCGTGCCTACACCTTC

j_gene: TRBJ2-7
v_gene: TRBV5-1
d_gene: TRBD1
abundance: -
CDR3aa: CASSLPTGTGDEQYF
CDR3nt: TGCGCCAGCAGCTTACCTACCGGGACAGGGGACGAGCAGTACTTC

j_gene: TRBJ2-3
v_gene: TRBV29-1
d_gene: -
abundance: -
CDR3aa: CSVEEGSRDTQYF
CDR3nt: TGCAGCGTTGAAGAAGGGAGCCGGGATACGCAGTATTTT

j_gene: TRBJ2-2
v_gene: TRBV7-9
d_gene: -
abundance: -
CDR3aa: CASSLAEGQGRNTGELFF
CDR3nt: TGTGCCAGCAGCTTAGCGGAGGGCCAGGGAAGAAACACCGGGGAGCTGTTTTTT

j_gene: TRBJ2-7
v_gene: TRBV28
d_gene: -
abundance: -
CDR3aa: CASSIGGPAYEQYF
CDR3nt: TGTGCCAGCAGTATTGGCGGGCCCGCCTACGAGCAGTACTTC

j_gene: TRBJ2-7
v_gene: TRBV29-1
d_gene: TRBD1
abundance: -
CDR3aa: CSVESGQDYEQYF
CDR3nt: TGCAGCGTTGAAAGTGGACAGGACTACGAGCAGTACTTC

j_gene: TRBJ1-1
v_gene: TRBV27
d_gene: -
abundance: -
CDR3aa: CASSSGGGYTEAFF
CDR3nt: TGTGCCAGCAGTTCAGGCGGGGGGTACACTGAAGCTTTCTTT

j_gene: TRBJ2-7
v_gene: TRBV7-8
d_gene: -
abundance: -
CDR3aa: CASSLRGTYEQYF
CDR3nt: TGTGCCAGCAGCCTCCGGGGGACCTACGAGCAGTACTTC

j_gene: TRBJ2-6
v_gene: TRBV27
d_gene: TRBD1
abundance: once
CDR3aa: CASSLGQGLPSGANVLTF
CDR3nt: TGTGCCAGCAGTTTAGGACAGGGTCTCCCCTCTGGGGCCAACGTCCTGACTTTC

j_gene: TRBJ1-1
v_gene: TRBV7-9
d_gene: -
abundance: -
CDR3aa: CASSLPRGGMNTEAFF
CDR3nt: TGTGCCAGCAGCCTACCTAGGGGGGGCATGAACACTGAAGCTTTCTTT

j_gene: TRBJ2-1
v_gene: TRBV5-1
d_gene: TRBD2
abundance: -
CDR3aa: CASSLVRGTSGYNEQFF
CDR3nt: TGCGCCAGCAGCTTGGTGAGGGGGACTAGCGGCTACAATGAGCAGTTCTTC

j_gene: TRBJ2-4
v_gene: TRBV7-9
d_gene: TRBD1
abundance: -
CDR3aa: CASSFATGIAKNIQYF
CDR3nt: TGTGCCAGCAGCTTCGCGACAGGGATAGCCAAAAACATTCAGTACTTC

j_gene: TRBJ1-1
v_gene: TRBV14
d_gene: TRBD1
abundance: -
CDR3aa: CASSQTGGSTEAFF
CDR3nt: TGTGCCAGCAGCCAGACAGGGGGGAGCACTGAAGCTTTCTTT

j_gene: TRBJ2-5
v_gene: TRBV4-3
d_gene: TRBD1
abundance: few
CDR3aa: CASSLGPGQSPQETQYF
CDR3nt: TGCGCCAGCAGCTTAGGACCGGGACAGTCACCCCAAGAGACCCAGTACTTC

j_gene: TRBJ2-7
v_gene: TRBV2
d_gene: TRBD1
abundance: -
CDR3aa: CASIDGQASSYEQYF
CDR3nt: TGTGCCAGCATCGATGGACAGGCCAGCTCCTACGAGCAGTACTTC

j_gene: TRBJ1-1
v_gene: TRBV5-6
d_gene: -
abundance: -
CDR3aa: CASRGNTEAFF
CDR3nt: TGTGCCAGCAGGGGAAACACTGAAGCTTTCTTT

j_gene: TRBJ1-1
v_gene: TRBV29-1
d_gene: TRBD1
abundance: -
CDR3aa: CSVENGDDRERNTEAFF
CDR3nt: TGCAGCGTTGAAAATGGGGATGACAGGGAACGGAACACTGAAGCTTTCTTT